Listed here are 30 T cell receptor beta chains from one sample, sequenced in a study of blood T cell repertoires in COVID-19. Measured with immunoSEQ multiplex PCR; TCRdb has only the in-frame clones, and not every one. The sample consists of roughly 100,000 clones, roughly 80% of them appearing once. Source material: peripheral blood. All receptors derive from a woman in her 70s with acute or convalescent COVID-19.

J is TRBJ1-4 and V is TRBV7-2; 7 positions match TRBD1. This CDR3 has 14 amino acids. V trimming: 4 bases; J trimming: 1 base; junction bases outside the gene matches: 0. CDR1 and CDR2 from the germline V gene are SGHTA and FQGNSA. CDR3 DNA: TGTGCCAGCAGCTGGACAGGAACTAATGAAAAACTGTTTTTT. This sequence encodes CASSWTGTNEKLFF.

The chain has TRBV3-1 (or the pseudogene TRBV3-2) and TRBJ1-2, with D unresolved. The CDR3 loop spans 13 amino acids. Per germline, CDR1 LGHDT and CDR2 YNNKEL (reference sequence). The ends were cut back, 1 base at V and 8 bases at J, with 11 bases in the middle. The chain's CDR3 is CASSQALVVGYTF. DNA of the CDR3: TGTGCCAGCAGCCAAGCGTTAGTTGTGGGCTACACCTTC.

The CDR3 sequence is CASSDPAMADSNGYTF. The CDR3 bases are TGTGCCAGCAGTGACCCCGCAATGGCGGACTCTAATGGCTACACCTTC. The chain is built from TRBV6-1 and TRBJ1-2; D gene uncertain. Trimming left V 3 bases short and J 6 bases short, with 20 bases between. This CDR3 comprises 16 residues. Germline V gene sequence: CDR1 MNHNS, CDR2 SASEGT.

The rearrangement joins TRBV5-1 to TRBJ2-7, with 7 bases that match TRBD2. Germline-derived CDR1 and CDR2 are SGHRS and YFSETQ. Unmatched junction bases numbered 13, after V lost 4 bases and J lost 6 bases. The CDR3 is 15 residues long. In DNA, the CDR3 is TGCGCCAGCAGCCCTACCGGGGGGACCTCCCTCGAGCAGTACTTC. Translation gives CASSPTGGTSLEQYF.

J is TRBJ2-3 and V is TRBV24-1, with D possibly being TRBD2 (6 bases). Germline values: CDR1 KGHDR, CDR2 SFDVKD. V lost 3 bases to trimming and J lost 3 bases, with 9 bases between them. This CDR3 spans 14 amino acids. In DNA form, the CDR3 reads TGTGCCACCAGTGATGGGACTGCTACAGATACGCAGTATTTT. Protein: CATSDGTATDTQYF.

This chain links TRBV9 with TRBJ2-3; the match to TRBD2 covers 9 bases. The germline V gene encodes CDR1 SGDLS and CDR2 YYNGEE. The V gene end was trimmed by 2 bases and the J gene end by 1 base; junction bases not matched to a gene: 2. This CDR3 has 15 amino acids. The CDR3 sequence: CASSVAGGGTDTQYF. In nucleotides, the CDR3 is TGTGCCAGCAGCGTCGCGGGGGGGGGCACAGATACGCAGTATTTT.

The chain uses TRBV18 and TRBJ1-1; D ambiguous. Germline CDR1 KGHSH, CDR2 LQKENI. The CDR3 runs 13 residues. V gave up 6 bases and J gave up 4 bases, with 12 bases separating them. CDR3 sequence reads: CASSGGSGTEAFF. The CDR3 nucleotides read TGTGCCAGCTCGGGAGGGTCGGGCACTGAAGCTTTCTTT.

The chain uses TRBV9 and TRBJ2-2; 8 positions match TRBD2. The CDR3 runs 16 residues. V was pared by 3 bases and J by 1 base, with 5 bases of the junction left unmatched. Germline CDR1 SGDLS, CDR2 YYNGEE. CDR3 loop: CASSAPGGVNTGELFF. CDR3 DNA sequence: TGTGCCAGCAGCGCCCCGGGGGGGGTGAACACCGGGGAGCTGTTTTTT.

The gene calls are TRBV10-2 and TRBJ2-5; maybe TRBD2 (6 bases). Trimming took 4 bases from V and 1 from J, leaving 34 bases between them. The CDR3 consists of 22 residues. Germline CDR1 and CDR2: WSHSY and SAAADI. This chain's CDR3 is CASSGSDPYGTPESSTQETQYF. The DNA of the CDR3 is TGCGCCAGCAGTGGATCCGATCCCTACGGGACTCCTGAATCATCCACCCAAGAGACCCAGTACTTC.

This clone was picked up many times. This chain uses TRBV5-6 with TRBJ1-2, with D possibly being TRBD1 (6 bases). This CDR3 contains 11 residues. With 4 bases removed from V and 11 bases from J, the gap between germline ends came to 12 bases. CDR1 and CDR2 (germline): SGHDT, YYEEEE. Written as DNA, the CDR3 is TGTGCCAGCAGCCTCCGGACAGCTTACACCTTC. It specifies CASSLRTAYTF.

This chain links TRBV30 with TRBJ2-4; 9 positions agree with TRBD2. Germline CDR1 is GTSNPN and CDR2 is SVGIG (reference sequence). Trimming took 3 bases from V and 1 from J; bases not matched to a gene: 7. The CDR3 runs to 16 residues. CDR3 in amino acids: CAWSQSLAGAKNIQYF. DNA of the CDR3: TGTGCCTGGAGCCAGTCTCTAGCGGGGGCCAAAAACATTCAGTACTTC.

The gene calls are TRBV12-3 or TRBV12-4 and TRBJ2-1; D gene uncertain. Between the trimmed V and J ends, which lost 3 bases and 3 bases, there was a span of 3 bases. This CDR3 has 12 amino acids. In nucleotides, the CDR3 is TGTGCCAGCAGTTTTAGCTACAATGAGCAGTTCTTC. Translated: CASSFSYNEQFF.

The table lists this clone with many counts. The gene calls are TRBV12-3 or TRBV12-4 and TRBJ2-1; tentatively, D is TRBD2 (6 bases). The germline V and J ends were trimmed by 8 bases and 7 bases, with 15 bases remaining between them. The CDR3 extends over 13 amino acids. In DNA, the CDR3 is TGTGCCAGCCGACTAGGGCGGGTAAATGAGCAGTTCTTC. It encodes CASRLGRVNEQFF.

The chain is built from TRBV19 and TRBJ1-1; 7 bases are a match to TRBD1. V shed 6 bases, J shed 7 bases, and the junction held 8 bases outside the gene matches. This CDR3 spans 13 amino acids. The germline gives CDR1 LNHDA, CDR2 SQIVND (reference sequence). CDR3 region: CASSSTGSREAFF. CDR3 bases: TGTGCCAGTAGCTCGACAGGGTCCCGTGAAGCTTTCTTT. The full variable domain, rest sourced from reference TRBV19 and TRBJ1-1, is DGGITQSPKYLFRKEGQNVTLSCEQNLNHDAMYWYRQDPGQGLRLIYYSQIVNDFQKGDIAEGYSVSREKKESFPLTVTSAQKNPTAFYLCASSSTGSREAFFGQGTRLTVV.

CDR3 DNA sequence: TGCGCCAGCAGCCAGAGAACAACGGGACTTGAAGCTTTCTTT. Its translation is CASSQRTTGLEAFF. This chain joins TRBV4-1 and TRBJ1-1, with D perhaps TRBD1 (5 bases). The CDR3 contains 14 residues. V lost 3 bases, J lost 7 bases, and 15 bases lay in between. Germline CDR1 reads MGHRA; CDR2 reads YSYEKL.

The V call is TRBV27, the J call TRBJ1-4; a possible D gene is TRBD1 (5 bases). The V end lost 4 bases, the J end lost 2 bases, and 8 bases lay between the germline ends. Germline assignment: CDR1 MNHEY and CDR2 SMNVEV (reference sequence). The CDR3 is 14 amino acids. The CDR3 sequence: CASSSGATNEKLFF. CDR3 coding DNA: TGTGCCAGCAGTTCTGGGGCCACTAATGAAAAACTGTTTTTT.

The chain is built from TRBV10-3 and TRBJ2-7; 8 bases line up with TRBD1. Germline CDR1 is ENHRY and CDR2 is SYGVKD. There are 13 residues in the CDR3. The V segment lost 6 bases and the J segment 5 bases; nucleotides outside the gene matches: 6. The CDR3 spells CAISRTGFDEQYF. CDR3 DNA: TGTGCCATCAGCAGGACAGGGTTCGACGAGCAGTACTTC.

CDR3 loop: CASSRLQGASYNEQFF. CDR3 bases: TGTGCCAGCTCACGCCTACAGGGGGCATCCTACAATGAGCAGTTCTTC. The chain links TRBV18 to TRBJ2-1; 9 nucleotides match TRBD1. The CDR3 loop spans 16 amino acids. The V segment lost 4 bases and the J segment 1 base; nucleotides outside the gene matches: 5. CDR1 is KGHSH, CDR2 LQKENI, per germline.

The gene calls are TRBV2 and TRBJ1-5; TRBD1 might be the D (6 bases). This CDR3 is 14 amino acids long. V shed 9 bases and J shed 4 bases, with 16 bases lying between them. Germline lookup yields CDR1 SNHLY and CDR2 FYNNEI. In DNA form, the CDR3 reads TGTGCCAGTGCAAGGACCGGACAGAATCAGCCCCAGCATTTT. Protein sequence: CASARTGQNQPQHF.

In DNA, the CDR3 is TGCGCCAGCAGCCAAGATAAAAGGGGACTAGCGGGGGAGCAAGAGACCCAGTACTTC. Translated, it gives CASSQDKRGLAGEQETQYF. This rearrangement joins TRBV4-3 to TRBJ2-5, with TRBD2 matching 14 bases. Germline lookup yields CDR1 LGHNA and CDR2 YSLEER. Trimming removed 0 bases from V and 2 bases from J; junction bases left unmatched: 8. This CDR3 has 19 residues.

This chain joins TRBV28 and TRBJ1-2; D is undetermined. This CDR3 region has 15 residues. CDR1 and CDR2 from the germline V gene are MDHEN and SYDVKM. Trimming left V 6 bases short and J 4 bases short, with 18 bases between. CDR3 residues: CASRSLGEVVYGYTF. CDR3 nucleotide sequence: TGTGCCAGCAGATCCCTTGGGGAGGTGGTCTATGGCTACACCTTC.

V and J are TRBV6-2 or TRBV6-3 and TRBJ2-3; possibly TRBD2 for D (5 bases). V lost 2 bases and J 1 base, leaving 13 bases between the germline ends. This CDR3 spans 16 amino acids. Germline CDR1 is MNHEY and CDR2 is SVGEGT. The CDR3, as DNA: TGTGCCAGCAGTTACAGTCTAGCTGTTCGCACAGATACGCAGTATTTT. It codes for CASSYSLAVRTDTQYF.

The V gene is TRBV28, the J gene TRBJ2-1; TRBD2 aligns across 8 bases. The CDR3 covers 17 residues. The V segment lost 7 bases and the J segment 0 bases; nucleotides outside the gene matches: 11. Germline V lookup: CDR1 MDHEN, CDR2 SYDVKM. The CDR3 region has the DNA TGTGCCAGCACCTCTAGCGGGCTCTCAAGCTCCTACAATGAGCAGTTCTTC. Translating gives CASTSSGLSSSYNEQFF.

V gene TRBV24-1 combines with J gene TRBJ2-3; 15 nucleotides match TRBD2. Germline V gene lookup returns CDR1 KGHDR and CDR2 SFDVKD. The length of the CDR3 is 15 residues. V lost 5 bases and J lost 4; bases outside the gene matches: 0. The chain's CDR3 is CATSGTSGGADTQYF. CDR3 DNA sequence: TGTGCCACCAGTGGGACTAGCGGGGGGGCAGATACGCAGTATTTT.

J is TRBJ1-5 and V is TRBV19; D perhaps matches TRBD1 (5 bases). The CDR3 spans 14 residues. Germline-derived CDR1 and CDR2 are LNHDA and SQIVND (reference sequence). The V gene lost 3 bases and the J gene lost 7 bases, with 13 bases spanning the gap. CDR3 in DNA: TGTGCCAGTAGTATTAGCAGGGTAGGGCAGCCCCAGCATTTT. Amino acid sequence: CASSISRVGQPQHF. Full variable domain (remainder filled in from reference TRBV19 and TRBJ1-5): DGGITQSPKYLFRKEGQNVTLSCEQNLNHDAMYWYRQDPGQGLRLIYYSQIVNDFQKGDIAEGYSVSREKKESFPLTVTSAQKNPTAFYLCASSISRVGQPQHFGDGTRLSIL.

V and J are TRBV11-2 and TRBJ1-2, with D possibly matching TRBD1 (5 bases). CDR3 size: 15 residues. CDR1 and CDR2 (germline): SGHAT, FQNNGV. The germline V and J ends were trimmed by 5 bases and 0 bases, with 13 bases remaining between them. CDR3 nucleotides: TGTGCCAGCAGCCCACGGGCAGGGACTAACTATGGCTACACCTTC. This gives the protein CASSPRAGTNYGYTF.

The chain employs TRBV6-5 and TRBJ2-1, with TRBD2 matching over 11 bases. Germline V gives CDR1 MNHEY, CDR2 SVGAGI. The J segment lost 6 bases and the V segment lost 4 bases, leaving 5 bases of the junction unmatched. The CDR3 length is 15 residues. The CDR3 nucleotides are TGTGCCAGCAGTTCCCAAACTAGCGGGGGCAATGAGCAGTTCTTC. It specifies CASSSQTSGGNEQFF.

CDR3 in amino acids: CASSADRANEQFF. The CDR3, as DNA: TGTGCCAGCAGCGCCGACAGGGCGAATGAGCAGTTCTTC. The chain uses TRBV7-7 and TRBJ2-1, with TRBD1 identical over 7 bases. The CDR3 consists of 13 residues. Germline V gene lookup returns CDR1 SSHAT and CDR2 FNYEAQ (reference sequence). Germline trimming cut 5 bases from V and 7 bases from J; bases unmatched to any gene: 5.

The chain uses TRBV15 and TRBJ2-1, with 9 bases lining up with TRBD1. The CDR3 totals 17 residues. Germline trimming cut 0 bases from V and 2 bases from J; bases unmatched to any gene: 5. Per the germline V gene, CDR1 is LNHNV and CDR2 is YYDKDF (reference sequence). CDR3 sequence reads: CATSRDRGQGAYNEQFF. The CDR3 nucleotides read TGTGCCACCAGCAGAGATAGGGGACAGGGAGCCTACAATGAGCAGTTCTTC.

The chain has TRBV6-2 or TRBV6-3 and TRBJ1-1; possibly TRBD1 for D (6 bases). CDR1 MNHEY and CDR2 SVGEGT come from the germline V gene. The V end was cut by 0 bases, the J end by 1 base, with 18 bases between. This CDR3 spans 18 amino acids. The CDR3 region has the DNA TGTGCCAGCAGTTACTCCGGCCAGGGTGTGGGGGCGAACACTGAAGCTTTCTTT. Protein sequence: CASSYSGQGVGANTEAFF.